This paragraph covers one T cell receptor (beta chain) sequence. Its target is unknown. The record originates from a study of blood T cells in healthy people across ages. Extractions gave at least 5 micrograms of total RNA per sample. Alongside a J-beta primer mix, a sample-barcoded 5' primer served in a second PCR lasting about 6 to 11 cycles. In TCRdb, the 5' RACE reads were re-called with MiXCR into one record per CDR3 protein. Of about 970,000 distinct CDR3 sequences listed, about 53% are singletons. The CDR3 contains 11 residues. Germline V gives CDR1 SQVTM, CDR2 ANQGSEA. V lost 4 bases and J lost 13, with 14 bases in between. Findings and limits, study-wide: A roughly linear age-dependent decrease characterized TCR beta diversity per million T cells.

The rearrangement links TRBV29-1 to TRBJ2-1; a weak D match, TRBD2 (5 bases). Source material: blood. The receptor was derived from a woman aged 55-70 years in good health. The CDR3 spells CSVGGIETQFF. In DNA, the CDR3 is TGCAGCGTTGGAGGGATAGAGACCCAGTTCTTC.